Listed below are T cell receptor beta chains from one sample, sequenced in a study of CD8 T cells in Susac syndrome. TCRdb re-derived calls from the immunoSEQ multiplex PCR reads in MiXCR, one entry per CDR3 protein. This table holds about 280,000 distinct CDR3 sequences, 70% to 90% found once. The sequencing input was CD8+ T cells from PBMCs. These receptors originate from a human donor with multiple sclerosis. Both conserved end residues are part of each CDR3. Fields, in order: D gene, V gene, J gene, clone size, CDR3 protein, CDR3 DNA. A D gene is named only where the DNA matches it firmly. Part of the rows lack a size; the others show once, few, many or a class for expanded clones.

D: TRBD2
V: TRBV11-2
J: TRBJ2-7
size: -
CDR3: CASSSWGREGQREQYF
DNA: TGTGCCAGCAGCTCCTGGGGGCGGGAGGGCCAACGAGAGCAGTACTTC

D: TRBD2
V: TRBV27
J: TRBJ2-1
size: few
CDR3: CASRAGGVNNEQFF
DNA: TGTGCCAGCAGGGCGGGAGGGGTTAACAATGAGCAGTTCTTC

D: TRBD1
V: TRBV28
J: TRBJ2-7
size: -
CDR3: CASSSGQGISHEQYF
DNA: TGTGCCAGCAGCTCCGGACAGGGCATTTCCCACGAGCAGTACTTC

D: -
V: TRBV6-1
J: TRBJ1-1
size: -
CDR3: CASSPGAVSDTEAFF
DNA: TGTGCCAGCAGCCCAGGGGCGGTGTCGGACACTGAAGCTTTCTTT

D: -
V: TRBV7-9
J: TRBJ1-2
size: -
CDR3: CASSFGGIGYTF
DNA: TGTGCCAGCAGCTTTGGGGGGATTGGCTACACCTTC

D: TRBD1
V: TRBV30
J: TRBJ2-5
size: -
CDR3: CAWSVLGQGARETQYF
DNA: TGTGCCTGGAGTGTTCTAGGACAGGGGGCGAGGGAGACCCAGTACTTC

D: -
V: TRBV27
J: TRBJ2-1
size: -
CDR3: CASSLGAIGYNEQFF
DNA: TGTGCCAGCAGTTTAGGGGCGATAGGGTACAATGAGCAGTTCTTC

D: TRBD2
V: TRBV27
J: TRBJ2-2
size: -
CDR3: CASSPTEREYRKRGTGELFF
DNA: TGTGCCAGCAGTCCCACTGAGCGGGAATACCGAAAGCGTGGAACCGGGGAGCTGTTTTTT

D: -
V: TRBV28
J: TRBJ2-1
size: -
CDR3: CASCLALNEQFF
DNA: TGTGCCAGCTGTCTAGCTCTCAATGAGCAGTTCTTC

D: TRBD2
V: TRBV7-6
J: TRBJ2-1
size: -
CDR3: CASTRGTSGRGSSYNEQFF
DNA: TGTGCCAGCACGCGGGGGACTAGCGGGAGGGGGAGCTCCTACAATGAGCAGTTCTTC

D: TRBD2
V: TRBV4-2
J: TRBJ2-7
size: -
CDR3: CASSQGDGRVYEQYF
DNA: TGTGCCAGCAGCCAGGGGGACGGGAGGGTATACGAGCAGTACTTC

D: TRBD2
V: TRBV20-1
J: TRBJ2-1
size: -
CDR3: CSAPLLAGINEQFF
DNA: TGCAGTGCGCCCCTACTAGCGGGAATTAATGAGCAGTTCTTC

D: TRBD1
V: TRBV5-6
J: TRBJ2-4
size: -
CDR3: CASSFGGTGNLRSKNIQYF
DNA: TGTGCCAGCAGCTTTGGAGGGACAGGGAACCTCCGATCCAAAAACATTCAGTACTTC

D: -
V: TRBV27
J: TRBJ1-1
size: -
CDR3: CASSFEGGGVPEAFF
DNA: TGTGCCAGCAGTTTCGAGGGAGGAGGCGTCCCTGAAGCTTTCTTT

D: -
V: TRBV5-1
J: TRBJ2-2
size: -
CDR3: CASSLAPGFDGELFF
DNA: TGCGCCAGCAGCTTGGCCCCAGGGTTTGACGGGGAGCTGTTTTTT

D: -
V: TRBV12-3/TRBV12-4
J: TRBJ2-7
size: -
CDR3: CASRTHEGEQYF
DNA: TGTGCCAGCAGGACACACGAGGGCGAGCAGTACTTC

D: TRBD2
V: TRBV28
J: TRBJ2-7
size: few
CDR3: CAHRGGSYEQYF
DNA: TGTGCCCACCGGGGGGGCTCCTACGAGCAGTACTTC

D: TRBD2
V: TRBV19
J: TRBJ2-1
size: -
CDR3: CASSIAPPLAGGQNEQFF
DNA: TGTGCCAGTAGTATCGCCCCTCCACTAGCGGGAGGGCAGAATGAGCAGTTCTTC

D: -
V: TRBV27
J: TRBJ1-1
size: -
CDR3: CASSLYRENTEAFF
DNA: TGTGCCAGCAGTTTGTACAGGGAGAACACTGAAGCTTTCTTT

D: -
V: TRBV5-1
J: TRBJ1-1
size: -
CDR3: CASSVGTPDEAFF
DNA: TGCGCCAGCAGCGTAGGGACGCCAGATGAAGCTTTCTTT

D: TRBD1
V: TRBV15
J: TRBJ1-4
size: once
CDR3: CATSSGDSSDEKLFF
DNA: TGTGCCACCAGCTCAGGGGACAGCAGCGATGAAAAACTGTTTTTT

D: -
V: TRBV9
J: TRBJ2-1
size: -
CDR3: CASSVGGSNEQFF
DNA: TGTGCCAGCAGCGTGGGGGGATCCAATGAGCAGTTCTTC

D: -
V: TRBV7-6
J: TRBJ2-1
size: -
CDR3: CASSLGRELSNEQFF
DNA: TGTGCCAGCAGCTTAGGCAGGGAGTTAAGCAATGAGCAGTTCTTC

D: -
V: TRBV19
J: TRBJ1-5
size: few
CDR3: CASSPGPNQPQHF
DNA: TGTGCCAGTAGCCCCGGGCCAAATCAGCCCCAGCATTTT

D: TRBD2
V: TRBV4-1
J: TRBJ2-1
size: -
CDR3: CASTLAGGRNEQFF
DNA: TGCGCCAGCACCTTAGCGGGAGGTCGTAATGAGCAGTTCTTC

D: TRBD2
V: TRBV7-6
J: TRBJ2-2
size: few
CDR3: CASSLVSGTRNTGELFF
DNA: TGTGCCAGCAGCTTAGTCTCCGGGACTAGGAACACCGGGGAGCTGTTTTTT

D: TRBD1
V: TRBV5-4
J: TRBJ2-7
size: -
CDR3: CASSPTGGVAYEQYF
DNA: TGTGCCAGCAGCCCGACAGGGGGCGTCGCCTACGAGCAGTACTTC

D: TRBD2
V: TRBV19
J: TRBJ2-1
size: -
CDR3: CASSIDLRGRASEQFF
DNA: TGTGCCAGTAGTATAGATCTAAGAGGGAGGGCCAGTGAGCAGTTCTTC

D: -
V: TRBV24-1
J: TRBJ2-7
size: -
CDR3: CATSVRGPYEQYF
DNA: TGTGCCACCAGTGTTCGGGGCCCCTACGAGCAGTACTTC

D: -
V: TRBV4-1
J: TRBJ1-5
size: -
CDR3: CASSQPLNSNQPQHF
DNA: TGCGCCAGCAGCCAACCCCTAAATAGCAATCAGCCCCAGCATTTT

D: TRBD1
V: TRBV2
J: TRBJ2-1
size: -
CDR3: CASSVPDRVLDSSYNEQFF
DNA: TGTGCCAGCAGTGTCCCGGACAGGGTCCTCGACTCCTCCTACAATGAGCAGTTCTTC

D: TRBD2
V: TRBV6-1
J: TRBJ2-7
size: -
CDR3: CASSEGVAGAYEQYF
DNA: TGTGCCAGCAGTGAAGGGGTAGCGGGTGCCTACGAGCAGTACTTC

D: -
V: TRBV19
J: TRBJ2-1
size: -
CDR3: CASSPRVSSYNEQFF
DNA: TGTGCCAGTAGTCCCCGGGTGAGCTCCTACAATGAGCAGTTCTTC

D: -
V: TRBV5-1
J: TRBJ2-1
size: once
CDR3: CASSPRSAGYNEQFF
DNA: TGCGCCAGCAGCCCCAGATCCGCGGGGTACAATGAGCAGTTCTTC

D: -
V: TRBV9
J: TRBJ1-2
size: once
CDR3: CASRGSGYTF
DNA: TGTGCCAGCCGGGGGTCCGGCTACACCTTC

D: -
V: TRBV27
J: TRBJ2-7
size: -
CDR3: CASSLSAGLSSYEQYF
DNA: TGTGCCAGCAGCCTATCCGCCGGGCTCAGCTCCTACGAGCAGTACTTC

D: -
V: TRBV5-5
J: TRBJ2-7
size: few
CDR3: CASSLQAYEQYF
DNA: TGTGCCAGCAGCTTACAAGCCTACGAGCAGTACTTC

D: -
V: TRBV30
J: TRBJ2-7
size: once
CDR3: CAWSVKGRHEQYF
DNA: TGTGCCTGGAGTGTAAAGGGGAGGCACGAGCAGTACTTC

D: -
V: TRBV27
J: TRBJ2-3
size: -
CDR3: CASGILGYTDTQYF
DNA: TGTGCCAGCGGGATACTAGGATACACAGATACGCAGTATTTT

D: TRBD1
V: TRBV10-3
J: TRBJ2-7
size: -
CDR3: CAISDPGQVSYEQYF
DNA: TGTGCCATCAGTGACCCGGGACAGGTCTCATACGAGCAGTACTTC

D: TRBD1
V: TRBV9
J: TRBJ2-2
size: -
CDR3: CASSASQGATGELFF
DNA: TGTGCCAGCAGCGCTTCACAGGGGGCCACCGGGGAGCTGTTTTTT

D: -
V: TRBV24-1
J: TRBJ2-1
size: -
CDR3: CATSTRSDIYNEQFF
DNA: TGTGCCACCTCCACCCGGAGCGATATTTACAATGAGCAGTTCTTC

D: -
V: TRBV27
J: TRBJ2-7
size: -
CDR3: CASSLAGLATNYEQYF
DNA: TGTGCCAGCAGTCTCGCAGGCCTAGCGACCAACTACGAGCAGTACTTC

D: TRBD1
V: TRBV7-8
J: TRBJ1-5
size: -
CDR3: CASSSGQLREPQHF
DNA: TGTGCCAGCAGCTCGGGACAGCTCCGGGAGCCCCAGCATTTT

D: TRBD2
V: TRBV28
J: TRBJ2-7
size: -
CDR3: CASSLGEVAGFYEQYF
DNA: TGTGCCAGCAGTTTAGGTGAGGTAGCGGGATTCTACGAGCAGTACTTC

D: -
V: TRBV5-1
J: TRBJ2-5
size: few
CDR3: CASSGHREQETQYF
DNA: TGCGCCAGCAGCGGACACCGGGAGCAAGAGACCCAGTACTTC